Presented here are 24 T cell receptor beta chains from one specimen sequenced in a study of cytotoxic CD8 clonotypes in ibrutinib-treated CLL. Data came from immunoSEQ multiplex PCR; TCRdb stores just in-frame clones and leaves some out. The sample includes fewer than 150,000 clones, around four fifths of them seen just once. This sample comprised PBMCs, obtained after 24 months of ibrutinib treatment. These receptors all come from a human donor with chronic lymphocytic leukemia.

The chain is built from TRBV18 and TRBJ1-2; no clear D gene. V lost 2 bases to trimming and J lost 6 bases, with 7 bases between them. This CDR3 has 12 amino acids. Germline V gives CDR1 KGHSH, CDR2 LQKENI. The CDR3 bases are TGTGCCAGCTCACCAGGCTTGGATGGCTACACCTTC. This encodes CASSPGLDGYTF.

This chain uses TRBV7-2 with TRBJ1-4; 10 bases align to TRBD1. The CDR3 runs 15 residues. V lost 5 bases to trimming and J lost 7 bases; unmatched junction nucleotides: 7. CDR1 and CDR2 (germline): SGHTA, FQGNSA. The CDR3 reads CASSPRQGAREKLFF. In nucleotides, the CDR3 is TGTGCCAGCAGCCCTCGACAGGGGGCGCGTGAAAAACTGTTTTTT.

This clone came up many times. This chain uses TRBV4-3 with TRBJ1-2, with 7 bases identical to TRBD1. The V segment lost 0 bases and the J segment 8 bases; nucleotides outside the gene matches: 9. Per the germline V gene, CDR1 is LGHNA and CDR2 is YSLEER. The CDR3 runs 15 residues. CDR3 region: CASSQETGTFGGYTF. The DNA of the CDR3 is TGCGCCAGCAGCCAAGAGACAGGGACCTTTGGCGGCTACACCTTC.

The chain is built from TRBV15 and TRBJ2-3; D is ambiguous. Trimming left V 0 bases short and J 2 bases short, with 9 bases between. Germline V lookup: CDR1 LNHNV, CDR2 YYDKDF (reference sequence). The CDR3 has 15 amino acids. Here the CDR3 reads CATSREVHPTDTQYF. In DNA, the CDR3 is TGTGCCACCAGCAGAGAAGTCCACCCCACAGATACGCAGTATTTT. Full variable domain (missing parts from reference TRBV15 and TRBJ2-3): DAMVIQNPRYQVTQFGKPVTLSCSQTLNHNVMYWYQQKSSQAPKLLFHYYDKDFNNEADTPDNFQSRRPNTSFCFLDIRSPGLGDTAMYLCATSREVHPTDTQYFGPGTRLTVL.

The rearrangement links TRBV30 to TRBJ2-7; D may be TRBD2 (5 bases). Trimming took off 0 bases at V and 6 bases at J, with 15 bases between the two ends. Germline assignment: CDR1 GTSNPN and CDR2 SVGIG (reference sequence). The CDR3 runs 14 residues. The CDR3 DNA sequence: TGTGCCTGGAGTGTGGACGGGGTAACGGGCGAGCAGTACTTC. Translating it yields CAWSVDGVTGEQYF.

The chain employs TRBV7-8 and TRBJ1-5, with 8 bases matching TRBD1. Trimming at V came to 4 bases and at J to 5 bases, leaving 4 bases not matched to a gene. From germline, CDR1 is SGHVS and CDR2 FQNEAQ. This CDR3 spans 14 amino acids. As DNA, the CDR3 is TGTGCCAGCAGCTCGGACAGGGCCGATCAGCCCCAGCATTTT. Translating it yields CASSSDRADQPQHF.

The chain uses TRBV6-4 and TRBJ2-1; 9 bases align to TRBD2. The trim removed 2 bases at V and 4 bases at J, leaving 3 bases unmatched. Germline V gives CDR1 MRHNA, CDR2 SNTAGT. This CDR3 region has 15 residues. The CDR3 coding sequence is TGTGCCAGCAGTGACCTAGCGGGGCCGTACAATGAGCAGTTCTTC. Protein product: CASSDLAGPYNEQFF.

The rearrangement links TRBV7-9 to TRBJ2-3; no definite D call. CDR3 length equals 14 residues. The ends were cut back, 5 bases at V and 4 bases at J, with 13 bases in the middle. The V gene's germline CDR1 is SEHNR and CDR2 FQNEAQ (reference sequence). CDR3 amino acids: CASSPQSAPDTQYF. Written as DNA, the CDR3 is TGTGCCAGCAGCCCCCAATCAGCGCCAGATACGCAGTATTTT.

This chain connects TRBV6-1 to TRBJ1-1; D is uncertain. CDR3 length: 13 amino acids. The germline CDR1 and CDR2 sequences are MNHNS and SASEGT. V was clipped by 4 bases and J by 1 base, with 7 bases between them. CDR3 protein: CASSALQNTEAFF. CDR3 sequence (DNA): TGTGCCAGCAGTGCGCTACAGAACACTGAAGCTTTCTTT.

The genes are TRBV6-5 and TRBJ2-5; 9 nucleotides agree with TRBD1. With 2 bases clipped from V and 1 base from J, the junction kept 2 bases outside the gene matches. Germline assignment: CDR1 MNHEY and CDR2 SVGAGI. The CDR3 has 15 amino acids. CDR3 region: CASSYPTGGQETQYF. In DNA, the CDR3 is TGTGCCAGCAGTTACCCGACAGGGGGCCAAGAGACCCAGTACTTC.

This chain connects TRBV4-1 to TRBJ2-2; D unclear. V lost 1 base to trimming and J lost 0 bases, with 15 bases between them. Germline values: CDR1 MGHRA, CDR2 YSYEKL. The CDR3 is 18 amino acids. This CDR3 is CASSQGYSSRANTGELFF. The CDR3 bases are TGCGCCAGCAGCCAAGGATATTCAAGCCGGGCGAACACCGGGGAGCTGTTTTTT.

The V gene is TRBV5-6, the J gene TRBJ2-3; 9 nucleotides align to TRBD2. This CDR3 comprises 15 residues. V shed 0 bases, J shed 2 bases, and the junction held 1 base outside the gene matches. Germline lookup yields CDR1 SGHDT and CDR2 YYEEEE. This CDR3 reads CASSLERGATDTQYF. The CDR3 bases are TGTGCCAGCAGCTTGGAGCGGGGGGCCACAGATACGCAGTATTTT.

The chain combines TRBV27 with TRBJ1-2; a weak D match, TRBD1 (5 bases). The germline V and J ends were trimmed by 4 bases and 1 base, with 16 bases remaining between them. This CDR3 contains 16 residues. Germline CDR1 is MNHEY and CDR2 is SMNVEV (reference sequence). CDR3 protein: CASSSKSGRDNYGYTF. CDR3 DNA sequence: TGTGCCAGCAGTTCTAAAAGTGGCAGGGATAACTATGGCTACACCTTC.

This clone was seen only once. V is TRBV11-2 and J is TRBJ2-7, with TRBD1 as a possible D gene (5 bases). The CDR3 extends over 12 amino acids. Per the germline V gene, CDR1 is SGHAT and CDR2 is FQNNGV. Trimming cost V 3 bases and J 3 bases, with 6 bases left between them. The CDR3 sequence is CASSFRGYEQYF. The CDR3 bases are TGTGCCAGCAGCTTTAGGGGCTACGAGCAGTACTTC.

V is TRBV7-3 and J is TRBJ2-1, with a tentative D call TRBD2 (6 bases). The CDR3 loop spans 16 amino acids. Germline-derived CDR1 and CDR2 are SGHTA and FQGTGA. Trimming took 0 bases from V and 10 from J, leaving 19 bases between them. CDR3 amino acids: CASSLTSPSDFTEQFF. The CDR3 DNA is TGTGCCAGCAGCTTAACGTCGCCTAGCGATTTTACAGAGCAGTTCTTC.

The genes are TRBV20-1 and TRBJ2-5, with 7 bases lining up with TRBD1. Looked up from germline, CDR1 is DFQATT and CDR2 is SNEGSKA (reference sequence). CDR3 length equals 11 residues. J was trimmed by 5 bases and V by 8 bases; bases with no gene match: 5. The CDR3 DNA reads TGCAGTACACAGGGGCGGGAGACCCAGTACTTC. Amino acid sequence: CSTQGRETQYF.

The V call is TRBV2, the J call TRBJ1-1; D is unclear. Germline V gene sequence: CDR1 SNHLY, CDR2 FYNNEI. V lost 2 bases, J lost 7 bases, and 14 bases lay in between. The CDR3 sequence is 14 residues long. The CDR3 is CASSELGSKGEAFF. CDR3 bases: TGTGCCAGCAGTGAACTGGGCAGCAAGGGTGAAGCTTTCTTT.

V is TRBV7-9 and J is TRBJ2-1, with TRBD2 matching over 8 bases. The CDR3 consists of 15 residues. CDR1 and CDR2 from the germline V gene are SEHNR and FQNEAQ (reference sequence). V lost 5 bases, J lost 2 bases, and 5 bases stayed unmatched. The DNA for the CDR3 is TGTGCCAGCAGCCAAAGCGGGGGAACCTACAATGAGCAGTTCTTC. Its translation is CASSQSGGTYNEQFF.

The chain has TRBV2 and TRBJ2-7, with TRBD1 identical over 7 bases. Germline CDR1 reads SNHLY; CDR2 reads FYNNEI. The ends lost 3 bases at V and 4 bases at J; junction bases unmatched: 6. This CDR3 spans 14 amino acids. The CDR3 DNA follows: TGTGCCAGCAGTGACAATAGACAGGGATACGAGCAGTACTTC. Translation: CASSDNRQGYEQYF.

This sequence joins TRBV6-5 and TRBJ2-1, with 8 bases that match TRBD2. Germline trimming cut 6 bases from V and 4 bases from J; bases unmatched to any gene: 8. Germline lookup yields CDR1 MNHEY and CDR2 SVGAGI. The CDR3 sequence is 15 residues long. The CDR3 sequence: CASSPTGGAYNEQFF. CDR3 nucleotide sequence: TGTGCCAGCAGCCCGACCGGGGGGGCGTACAATGAGCAGTTCTTC.

This clone was detected once. CDR3 sequence: CASSIVTGGNEQFF. CDR3 DNA sequence: TGTGCCAGTAGTATAGTTACAGGGGGCAATGAGCAGTTCTTC. This chain links TRBV19 with TRBJ2-1, with 8 bases lining up with TRBD1. There are 14 residues in the CDR3. Germline V gene data show CDR1 as LNHDA and CDR2 as SQIVND (reference sequence). The V and J ends lost 1 base and 6 bases, in that order; junction bases with no gene match: 2. The entire variable domain, with the rest obtained from reference TRBV19 and TRBJ2-1, is as follows: DGGITQSPKYLFRKEGQNVTLSCEQNLNHDAMYWYRQDPGQGLRLIYYSQIVNDFQKGDIAEGYSVSREKKESFPLTVTSAQKNPTAFYLCASSIVTGGNEQFFGPGTRLTVL.

This chain connects TRBV10-3 to TRBJ1-1; maybe TRBD1 (5 bases). V was cut by 4 bases and J by 11 bases, with 17 bases left in between. The CDR3 sequence is 13 residues long. Germline assignment: CDR1 ENHRY and CDR2 SYGVKD. CDR3 DNA: TGTGCCATCAGTGGTGCGGGGGGGTCCCGGGCTTTCTTT. It codes for CAISGAGGSRAFF.

This clone was detected a few times. The V call is TRBV19, the J call TRBJ1-5; TRBD1 might be the D (5 bases). V was pared by 5 bases and J by 3 bases, with 8 bases between. The CDR3 length is 13 residues. Germline loops: CDR1 LNHDA, CDR2 SQIVND (reference sequence). CDR3: CASSPRVNQPQHF. The CDR3 DNA reads as TGTGCCAGTAGTCCCAGGGTCAATCAGCCCCAGCATTTT.

J is TRBJ2-3 and V is TRBV18, with D possibly TRBD1 on 5 matching bases. This CDR3 has 16 amino acids. Trimming removed 2 bases from V and 4 bases from J, with 16 bases in between. CDR1 KGHSH and CDR2 LQKENI come from the germline V gene. CDR3 sequence: CASSPIRPGSSDTQYF. CDR3 DNA: TGTGCCAGCTCACCAATTCGGCCAGGGTCCTCAGATACGCAGTATTTT.